What follows describes a single T cell receptor beta chain. What it binds is unknown. The sample comes from a study of CD8+ T cells in alopecia areata. Study-wide points: For lesional scalp, especially alopecia totalis/universalis, clonality was higher than in normal scalp. Sequencing of scalp tissue also captures the resident alphabeta T cells of normal skin.

Sequencing relied on a cDNA template that was reverse transcribed from extracted RNA. This table comes from immunoSEQ multiplex PCR, and its TCRdb copy is limited to in-frame clones, with some not included. The table records 90,000 to 120,000 clones, 50% to 60% of them present only once. In alopecia areata patients, both lesional scalp punch biopsies and peripheral blood were collected. CD4+ and CD8+ T cells were sorted from PBMCs. This sequence originates from a human donor with alopecia areata. The sequenced sample consisted of NKG2D-low CD8+ T cells sorted from blood.

The CDR3 region is CASSHLLAGDYEQYF. The CDR3 bases are TGTGCCAGCAGTCACCTACTAGCGGGGGATTACGAGCAGTACTTC. The chain employs TRBV6-1 and TRBJ2-7, with 11 positions matching TRBD2. The length of the CDR3 is 15 residues. V shed 5 bases, J shed 4 bases, and the junction held 7 bases outside the gene matches. From germline, CDR1 is MNHNS and CDR2 SASEGT.